A single T cell receptor (beta chain) is shown here with its context. Its antigen is as yet unknown. Amplification of TCR beta CDR3 regions used RNA transcripts. First-round RT-PCR used HTBI primers; second-round multiplex PCR followed. Each CDR3 protein is one row after TCRdb ran MiXCR on the multiplex PCR reads. The repertoire consists of 500,000 to 700,000 distinct CDR3 sequences, with 22% occurring once and the leading ten covering more than 5.5%. This record comes from a study of Graves' ophthalmopathy and Graves' hyperthyroidism. In germline, CDR1 is SGHRS, CDR2 YFSETQ. The CDR3 length is 15 residues. Deletions cut 0 bases from V and 3 bases from J, with 13 bases between. Study-level points and caveats: Most thyroid clonotypes expanded beyond 0.001 frequency were also found in blood.

V is TRBV5-1 and J is TRBJ2-7; no firm D call. Input material: peripheral blood. This TCR derives from a young woman with stable Graves' hyperthyroidism. Some clones in this sample may be carry-over from other donors' samples. CDR3 nucleotides: TGCGCCAGCAGCTTGGATTCCAGTTCTTTCTACGAGCAGTACTTC. Encoded protein: CASSLDSSSFYEQYF.